The 21 T cell receptor beta chains below come from one sample, sequenced in a study of T-cell reconstitution after alpha-beta-depleted transplantation in children. During its preparation, the TCRbeta library received unique molecular identifiers. TCRdb passed the PCR reads through MiXCR, listing each CDR3 protein once. Counted here are about 980,000 distinct CDR3 sequences, about 26% occurring once; the ten biggest clones make up more than 25%. Source: PBMCs, mostly from graft donor cells, taken 360 days after TCRalphabeta/CD19-depleted stem cell transplant. The receptors derive from a boy less than two years old who had a stem cell transplant for SCID, so the T cells may come from the graft donor.

This chain connects TRBV4-2 to TRBJ2-2, with 8 nucleotides matching TRBD2. J was trimmed by 6 bases and V by 4 bases; bases with no gene match: 7. The length of the CDR3 is 15 residues. Germline CDR1 LGHNA, CDR2 YNFKEQ. The CDR3 here is CASSPRTSWPGELFF. Written as DNA, the CDR3 is TGTGCCAGCAGCCCTCGGACTAGCTGGCCCGGGGAGCTGTTTTTT.

This clonotype was found a few times. The chain's CDR3 is CASSFFQSSEAFF. The CDR3 region has the DNA TGTGCCAGCAGCTTTTTCCAATCGTCTGAAGCTTTCTTT. This chain connects TRBV7-2 to TRBJ1-1; no reliable D call. Germline V gene data show CDR1 as SGHTA and CDR2 as FQGNSA. Trimming removed 3 bases from V and 6 bases from J, with 11 bases in between. CDR3 length: 13 residues.

A word on this clonotype: The junction and the germline gene differ at one end; a read error may be behind it. The chain carries TRBV29-1 and TRBJ1-1, with a tentative D call TRBD1 (6 bases). The CDR3 covers 14 residues. Germline V CDR1 and CDR2: SQVTM, ANQGSEA. The CDR3 sequence is CSVEVQGLNTEAFF. CDR3 bases: TGCAGCGTGGAAGTACAGGGTCTGAACACTGAAGCTTTCTTT.

In nucleotides, the CDR3 is TGTGCCAGCAGCCCCGACAGTATCTCCTACAATGAGCAGTTCTTC. Protein sequence: CASSPDSISYNEQFF. This chain links TRBV6-1 with TRBJ2-1, with D maybe TRBD1 (5 bases). This CDR3 is 15 amino acids long. The germline V and J ends were trimmed by 6 bases and 0 bases, with 12 bases remaining between them. Germline assignment: CDR1 MNHNS and CDR2 SASEGT.

The chain uses TRBV11-1 and TRBJ1-6, with D hard to call. Trimming left V 5 bases short and J 8 bases short, with 10 bases between. This CDR3 comprises 13 residues. The germline V gene has CDR1 SGHAT and CDR2 FQDESV (reference sequence). CDR3 nucleotide sequence: TGTGCCAGCAGCCCGAAATCGGATTCACCCCTCCACTTT. Protein: CASSPKSDSPLHF.

The count of this clonotype is one. The chain combines TRBV6-5 with TRBJ2-1, with 12 bases fitting TRBD2. The CDR3 has 16 residues. Germline V gives CDR1 MNHEY, CDR2 SVGAGI. With 6 bases clipped from V and 9 bases from J, the junction kept 12 bases outside the gene matches. For the CDR3, the DNA is TGTGCCAGCAGCCACTCCCTAGCGGGGGGGCCGGGTGAGCAGTTCTTC. It codes for CASSHSLAGGPGEQFF.

This clonotype has a handful of counts. The V gene is TRBV7-8, the J gene TRBJ1-3, with no clear D. This CDR3 has 19 amino acids. V gave up 3 bases and J gave up 3 bases, with 24 bases separating them. Germline CDR1 SGHVS, CDR2 FQNEAQ. CDR3 coding DNA: TGTGCCAGCAGCTTGCCCCCCGCCGGGCCCGGGAGACGTGGAAACACCATATATTTT. Its translation: CASSLPPAGPGRRGNTIYF.

This clonotype was counted many times. The rearrangement uses TRBV7-6 and TRBJ1-3, with a tentative D call TRBD1 (5 bases). The CDR3 spans 14 residues. Germline CDR1 and CDR2: SGHVS and FNYEAQ. V lost 3 bases and J lost 0, with 6 bases in between. CDR3 in amino acids: CASSLGPSGNTIYF. The DNA for the CDR3 is TGTGCCAGCAGCTTGGGACCCTCTGGAAACACCATATATTTT.

This clonotype was detected only a few times. This chain uses TRBV30 with TRBJ2-5; D not resolved. The length of the CDR3 is 14 residues. The V end was cut by 4 bases, the J end by 5 bases, with 17 bases between. Germline CDR1 reads GTSNPN; CDR2 reads SVGIG (reference sequence). CDR3 loop: CAWTHKGGMETQYF. Here the CDR3 DNA reads TGTGCCTGGACGCACAAGGGCGGCATGGAGACCCAGTACTTC.

This chain links TRBV6-1 with TRBJ2-1; 7 bases agree with TRBD1. The CDR3 consists of 13 residues. The V segment lost 5 bases and the J segment 5 bases; nucleotides outside the gene matches: 3. CDR1 is MNHNS, CDR2 SASEGT, per germline. CDR3 nucleotide sequence: TGTGCCAGCAGTCGGGACAGCCACAATGAGCAGTTCTTC. Amino acids: CASSRDSHNEQFF.

This clonotype occurred a few times. This chain connects TRBV5-1 to TRBJ2-5; D tentatively reads TRBD1 or TRBD2 (6 bases each). Germline V gene data show CDR1 as SGHRS and CDR2 as YFSETQ. This CDR3 has 14 amino acids. V was cut by 4 bases and J by 2 bases, with 12 bases left in between. The CDR3 nucleotides read TGCGCCAGCAGCGGTAAGGGGGGACAAGAGACCCAGTACTTC. This codes for CASSGKGGQETQYF. Filled out from reference TRBV5-1 and TRBJ2-5, the complete variable domain reads KAGVTQTPRYLIKTRGQQVTLSCSPISGHRSVSWYQQTPGQGLQFLFEYFSETQRNKGNFPGRFSGRQFSNSRSEMNVSTLELGDSALYLCASSGKGGQETQYFGPGTRLLVL.

This clonotype was seen ten or more times. This chain links TRBV11-2 with TRBJ2-1; 7 bases match TRBD2. The V segment lost 3 bases and the J segment 2 bases; nucleotides outside the gene matches: 7. The CDR3 has 16 amino acids. Germline lookup yields CDR1 SGHAT and CDR2 FQNNGV. The CDR3 bases are TGTGCCAGCAGCTTCCGATGGGGGGGGACCTACAATGAGCAGTTCTTC. Protein sequence: CASSFRWGGTYNEQFF. The variable domain in full, with the rest retrieved from reference TRBV11-2 and TRBJ2-1, is EAGVAQSPRYKIIEKRQSVAFWCNPISGHATLYWYQQILGQGPKLLIQFQNNGVVDDSQLPKDRFSAERLKGVDSTLKIQPAKLEDSAVYLCASSFRWGGTYNEQFFGPGTRLTVL.

This chain connects TRBV5-1 to TRBJ2-7, with 11 bases aligning to TRBD1. V trimming: 2 bases; J trimming: 4 bases; junction bases outside the gene matches: 5. The CDR3 consists of 15 residues. CDR1 SGHRS and CDR2 YFSETQ come from the germline V gene. In nucleotides, the CDR3 is TGCGCCAGCAGCTTCTGGACAGGGGGCATATACGAGCAGTACTTC. It specifies CASSFWTGGIYEQYF.

The rearrangement links TRBV12-3 or TRBV12-4 to TRBJ2-7; the D gene is possibly TRBD2 (6 bases). Between the trimmed V and J ends, which lost 3 bases and 3 bases, there was a span of 15 bases. The CDR3 sequence is 15 residues long. The CDR3 DNA reads as TGTGCCAGCAGTTTTTACTGGGGGGACGACTACGAGCAGTACTTC. This gives the protein CASSFYWGDDYEQYF.

J is TRBJ1-4 and V is TRBV20-1; D is undetermined. This CDR3 spans 16 amino acids. Germline V gene lookup returns CDR1 DFQATT and CDR2 SNEGSKA (reference sequence). Trimming cost V 0 bases and J 0 bases, with 11 bases left between them. This CDR3 reads CSARDGGRATNEKLFF. The CDR3 DNA sequence: TGCAGTGCTAGAGACGGAGGGCGTGCAACTAATGAAAAACTGTTTTTT.

V gene TRBV6-1 combines with J gene TRBJ2-7; D unclear. This CDR3 contains 15 residues. The germline CDR1 and CDR2 sequences are MNHNS and SASEGT. With 6 bases removed from V and 2 bases from J, the gap between germline ends came to 17 bases. CDR3 region: CASSHTTDGPYEQYF. The CDR3 nucleotides are TGTGCCAGCAGCCACACGACGGACGGTCCCTACGAGCAGTACTTC.

This clonotype was observed at least ten times. The chain carries TRBV2 and TRBJ2-2; D unclear. CDR1 and CDR2 (germline): SNHLY, FYNNEI. The V and J ends lost 1 base and 3 bases respectively, with 3 bases between them. The CDR3 length is 13 residues. This CDR3 reads CASSEGYTGELFF. For the CDR3, the DNA is TGTGCCAGCAGTGAAGGGTACACCGGGGAGCTGTTTTTT.

This clonotype was counted between two and nine times. This chain links TRBV6-5 with TRBJ2-3; the D is unclear. Germline-derived CDR1 and CDR2 are MNHEY and SVGAGI. This CDR3 has 16 residues. V lost 1 base and J lost 0, with 11 bases in between. The CDR3 coding sequence is TGTGCCAGCAGTTACTACCCCCGGCTTAGCACAGATACGCAGTATTTT. This encodes CASSYYPRLSTDTQYF.

This clonotype has at least ten counts. This chain joins TRBV5-1 and TRBJ2-2; tentatively, D is TRBD2 (6 bases). Germline lookup yields CDR1 SGHRS and CDR2 YFSETQ. CDR3 length: 15 amino acids. V gave up 6 bases and J gave up 1 base, with 13 bases separating them. DNA of the CDR3: TGCGCCAGCACCCTGGGGACTCTGAACACCGGGGAGCTGTTTTTT. Encoded protein: CASTLGTLNTGELFF. Filled out from reference TRBV5-1 and TRBJ2-2, the complete variable domain reads KAGVTQTPRYLIKTRGQQVTLSCSPISGHRSVSWYQQTPGQGLQFLFEYFSETQRNKGNFPGRFSGRQFSNSRSEMNVSTLELGDSALYLCASTLGTLNTGELFFGEGSRLTVL.

This clonotype has only a few counts. V gene TRBV7-2 combines with J gene TRBJ2-2, with 7 bases lining up with TRBD1. Per the germline V gene, CDR1 is SGHTA and CDR2 is FQGNSA. The CDR3 consists of 16 residues. Trimming took 3 bases from V and 4 from J; bases not matched to a gene: 8. CDR3 nucleotides: TGTGCCAGCAGCTTCCCTTACAGGGGTGCCACCGGGGAGCTGTTTTTT. Amino acid sequence: CASSFPYRGATGELFF.

In its sample, this clonotype was seen a few times. This chain connects TRBV5-1 to TRBJ2-1, with D maybe TRBD2 (7 bases). From germline, CDR1 is SGHRS and CDR2 YFSETQ. The V and J ends lost 0 bases and 6 bases respectively, with 19 bases between them. The CDR3 totals 17 residues. The CDR3 loop is CASSLVFAGARSNEQFF. CDR3 coding DNA: TGCGCCAGCAGCTTGGTTTTCGCGGGGGCCCGAAGCAATGAGCAGTTCTTC.